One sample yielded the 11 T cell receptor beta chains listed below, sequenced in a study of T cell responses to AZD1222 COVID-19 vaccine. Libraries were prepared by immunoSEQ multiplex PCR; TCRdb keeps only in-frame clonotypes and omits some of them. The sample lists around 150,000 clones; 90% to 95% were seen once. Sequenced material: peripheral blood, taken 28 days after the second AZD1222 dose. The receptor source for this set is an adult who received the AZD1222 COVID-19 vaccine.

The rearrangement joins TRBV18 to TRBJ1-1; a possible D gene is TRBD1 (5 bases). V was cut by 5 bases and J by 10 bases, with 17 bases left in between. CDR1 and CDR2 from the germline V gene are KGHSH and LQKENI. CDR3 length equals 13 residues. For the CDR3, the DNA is TGTGCCAGCTCAGAGGGACTCACAGTGGGAGCTTTCTTT. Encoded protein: CASSEGLTVGAFF.

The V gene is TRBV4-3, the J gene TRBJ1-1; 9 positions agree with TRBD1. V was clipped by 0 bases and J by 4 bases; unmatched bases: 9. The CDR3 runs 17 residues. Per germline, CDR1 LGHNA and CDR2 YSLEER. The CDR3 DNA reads TGCGCCAGCAGCCAAGATCGACAGGGGGTTGTATCCACTGAAGCTTTCTTT. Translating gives CASSQDRQGVVSTEAFF.

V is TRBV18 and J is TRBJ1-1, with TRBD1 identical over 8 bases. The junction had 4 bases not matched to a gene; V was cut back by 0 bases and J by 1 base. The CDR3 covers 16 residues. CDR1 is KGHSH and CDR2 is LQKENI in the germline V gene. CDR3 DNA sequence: TGTGCCAGCTCACCACCGGACAGGGTTAGGAACACTGAAGCTTTCTTT. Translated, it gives CASSPPDRVRNTEAFF.

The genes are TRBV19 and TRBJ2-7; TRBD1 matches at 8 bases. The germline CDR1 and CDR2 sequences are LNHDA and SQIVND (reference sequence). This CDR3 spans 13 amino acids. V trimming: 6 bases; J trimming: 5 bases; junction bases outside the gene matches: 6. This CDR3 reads CASSPGQGNEQYF. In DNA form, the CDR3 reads TGTGCCAGTAGCCCCGGACAGGGCAACGAGCAGTACTTC. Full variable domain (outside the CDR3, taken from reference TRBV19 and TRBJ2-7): DGGITQSPKYLFRKEGQNVTLSCEQNLNHDAMYWYRQDPGQGLRLIYYSQIVNDFQKGDIAEGYSVSREKKESFPLTVTSAQKNPTAFYLCASSPGQGNEQYFGPGTRLTVT.

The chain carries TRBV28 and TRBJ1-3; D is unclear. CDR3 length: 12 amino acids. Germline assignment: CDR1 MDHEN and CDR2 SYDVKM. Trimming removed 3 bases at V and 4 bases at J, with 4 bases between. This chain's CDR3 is CASSFQGNTIYF. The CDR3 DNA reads TGTGCCAGCAGTTTCCAGGGAAACACCATATATTTT.

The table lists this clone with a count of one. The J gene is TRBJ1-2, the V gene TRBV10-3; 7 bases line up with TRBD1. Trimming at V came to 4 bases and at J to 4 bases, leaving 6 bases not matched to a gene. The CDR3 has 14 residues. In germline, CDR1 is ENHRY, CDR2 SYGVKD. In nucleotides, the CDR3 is TGTGCCATCAGTGGCCCGGGACAGTCCTATGGCTACACCTTC. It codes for CAISGPGQSYGYTF.

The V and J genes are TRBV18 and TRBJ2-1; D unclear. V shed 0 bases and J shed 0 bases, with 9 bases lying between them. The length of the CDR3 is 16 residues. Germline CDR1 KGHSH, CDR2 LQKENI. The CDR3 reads CASSPPAQSSYNEQFF. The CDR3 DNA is TGTGCCAGCTCACCACCGGCTCAAAGCTCCTACAATGAGCAGTTCTTC.

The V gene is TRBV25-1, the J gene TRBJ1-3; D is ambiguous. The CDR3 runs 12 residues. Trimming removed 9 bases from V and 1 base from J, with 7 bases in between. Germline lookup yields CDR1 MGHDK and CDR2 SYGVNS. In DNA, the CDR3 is TGTGCCAGTTGGGCGTCTGGAAACACCATATATTTT. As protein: CASWASGNTIYF.

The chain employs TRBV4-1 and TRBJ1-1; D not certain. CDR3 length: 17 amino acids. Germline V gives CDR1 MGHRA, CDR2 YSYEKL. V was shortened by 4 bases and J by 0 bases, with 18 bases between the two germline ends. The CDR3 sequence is CASSLVDSGRLNTEAFF. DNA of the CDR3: TGCGCCAGCAGCCTTGTGGACTCTGGACGGCTGAACACTGAAGCTTTCTTT.

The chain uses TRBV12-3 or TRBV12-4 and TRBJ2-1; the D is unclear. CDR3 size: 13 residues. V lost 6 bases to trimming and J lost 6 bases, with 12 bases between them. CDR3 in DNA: TGTGCCAGCAGGAGCGCCTCAGGCAATGAGCAGTTCTTC. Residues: CASRSASGNEQFF.

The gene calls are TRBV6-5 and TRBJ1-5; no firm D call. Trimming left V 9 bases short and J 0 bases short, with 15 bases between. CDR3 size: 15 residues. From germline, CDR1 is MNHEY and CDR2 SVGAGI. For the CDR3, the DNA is TGTGCCAGTCAAAATTGGCAGAATAGCAATCAGCCCCAGCATTTT. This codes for CASQNWQNSNQPQHF.